The 21 T cell receptor beta chains presented below share a single source sample, sequenced in a study of OX40 agonist ivuxolimab in advanced cancers. Repertoires were generated with immunoSEQ multiplex PCR, while TCRdb's copy carries only in-frame clones and drops some. The sample holds fewer than 90,000 clones; 86% are singletons and the top ten take approximately 0.8%. Sequenced material: CD4+ or CD8+ T cells sorted from blood, taken in a trial of the OX40 agonist ivuxolimab. The source of these receptors is an adult with an advanced solid tumor such as melanoma, head and neck, liver or kidney cancer.

The J gene is TRBJ2-7, the V gene TRBV29-1, with D maybe TRBD2 (6 bases). The V end was cut by 6 bases, the J end by 3 bases, with 18 bases between. This CDR3 region has 14 residues. Germline V CDR1 and CDR2: SQVTM, ANQGSEA. The CDR3 region is CSVVAGTGFYEQYF. CDR3 in DNA: TGCAGCGTAGTGGCCGGGACTGGATTCTACGAGCAGTACTTC.

J is TRBJ1-2 and V is TRBV19, with TRBD1 matching 7 bases. Germline trimming cut 3 bases from V and 6 bases from J; bases unmatched to any gene: 4. Germline V CDR1 and CDR2: LNHDA, SQIVND (reference sequence). The CDR3 is made up of 13 amino acids. For the CDR3, the DNA is TGTGCCAGTAGTATGACACAGGGGCATGGCTACACCTTC. Encoded protein: CASSMTQGHGYTF.

The chain employs TRBV6-1 and TRBJ2-1; 10 bases are shared with TRBD2. The CDR3 is made up of 13 amino acids. V trimming: 11 bases; J trimming: 2 bases; junction bases outside the gene matches: 3. Germline CDR1 MNHNS, CDR2 SASEGT. The CDR3 DNA follows: TGTGCCTCAGCGGGAGGGCCCTACAATGAGCAGTTCTTC. This sequence encodes CASAGGPYNEQFF.

The chain is built from TRBV28 and TRBJ2-5, with no clear D. V was trimmed by 6 bases and J by 1 base, leaving 18 bases between them. The CDR3 is made up of 16 amino acids. The germline gives CDR1 MDHEN, CDR2 SYDVKM. The DNA of the CDR3 is TGTGCCAGCAGCCATACAGTGTTAGGGTTCCAAGAGACCCAGTACTTC. It yields the protein CASSHTVLGFQETQYF.

This chain connects TRBV6-1 to TRBJ1-6; D gene unclear. CDR3 length: 15 residues. Trimming cost V 7 bases and J 6 bases, with 16 bases left between them. Germline lookup yields CDR1 MNHNS and CDR2 SASEGT. DNA for the CDR3: TGTGCCAGCACCCTAACAGTCATTTCTAATTCACCCCTCCACTTT. Translation gives CASTLTVISNSPLHF.

The V gene is TRBV6-1, the J gene TRBJ2-5; 7 bases are a match to TRBD2. This CDR3 comprises 13 residues. V was pared by 6 bases and J by 3 bases, with 4 bases of the junction left unmatched. Per germline, CDR1 MNHNS and CDR2 SASEGT. As DNA, the CDR3 is TGTGCCAGCAGCGGGACTAACAAAGAGACCCAGTACTTC. Translating gives CASSGTNKETQYF.

The chain uses TRBV27 and TRBJ2-7, with 9 positions matching TRBD1. Germline V gene sequence: CDR1 MNHEY, CDR2 SMNVEV (reference sequence). The CDR3 is made up of 14 amino acids. Trimming cost V 2 bases and J 3 bases; bases outside gene matches: 2. CDR3 coding DNA: TGTGCCAGCAGTTTAAGACAGGGGGGCTACGAGCAGTACTTC. Translation gives CASSLRQGGYEQYF.

The J gene is TRBJ2-5, the V gene TRBV28, with 8 positions matching TRBD2. The CDR3 loop spans 14 amino acids. Germline CDR1 is MDHEN and CDR2 is SYDVKM. The ends lost 6 bases at V and 2 bases at J; junction bases unmatched: 5. The CDR3 DNA sequence: TGTGCCAGCAGGCCGGGAGGGGGGCAAGAGACCCAGTACTTC. Amino acids: CASRPGGGQETQYF. Variable domain in full (rest from reference TRBV28 and TRBJ2-5): DVKVTQSSRYLVKRTGEKVFLECVQDMDHENMFWYRQDPGLGLRLIYFSYDVKMKEKGDIPEGYSVSREKKERFSLILESASTNQTSMYLCASRPGGGQETQYFGPGTRLLVL.

This clone appeared once. The chain uses TRBV7-2 and TRBJ2-1, with TRBD1 as a possible D gene (6 bases). Germline CDR1 and CDR2: SGHTA and FQGNSA. The CDR3 has 17 residues. The V end lost 2 bases, the J end lost 3 bases, and 17 bases lay between the germline ends. The CDR3 nucleotides read TGTGCCAGCAGCTTATCTTCCACAGGGTTTGTCTACAATGAGCAGTTCTTC. Translation: CASSLSSTGFVYNEQFF.

For this clone: The sample holds other DNA sequences that translate to the same CDR3. The chain joins TRBV27 to TRBJ2-6; 9 nucleotides line up with TRBD1. Germline CDR1 reads MNHEY; CDR2 reads SMNVEV (reference sequence). With 6 bases clipped from V and 1 base from J, the junction kept 10 bases outside the gene matches. The CDR3 is 18 amino acids. The CDR3, as DNA: TGTGCCAGCAGACGGGGTCCCGGGACAGGGTCTGGGGCCAACGTCCTGACTTTC. As protein: CASRRGPGTGSGANVLTF.

The chain couples TRBV7-6 to TRBJ2-6, with D unresolved. This CDR3 has 13 residues. Per germline, CDR1 SGHVS and CDR2 FNYEAQ. Trimming left V 5 bases short and J 4 bases short, with 6 bases between. CDR3 nucleotides: TGTGCCAGCAGCGCACCAGGGGCCAACGTCCTGACTTTC. Its translation is CASSAPGANVLTF.

The chain carries TRBV7-2 and TRBJ2-3; 14 nucleotides align to TRBD2. With 3 bases clipped from V and 0 bases from J, the junction kept 8 bases outside the gene matches. The CDR3 consists of 19 residues. Germline CDR1 reads SGHTA; CDR2 reads FQGNSA. The CDR3 is CASSFLRLAGGPSTDTQYF. The CDR3 nucleotides are TGTGCCAGCAGCTTTCTTCGACTAGCGGGGGGGCCAAGCACAGATACGCAGTATTTT.

The CDR3 DNA follows: TGCGCCAGCAGCTTGCAGGGAAAGGACACCGGGGAGCTGTTTTTT. Translated, it gives CASSLQGKDTGELFF. The chain has TRBV5-1 and TRBJ2-2; TRBD1 is a possible D gene (5 bases). Trimming took off 1 base at V and 3 bases at J, with 10 bases between the two ends. CDR1 is SGHRS and CDR2 is YFSETQ in the germline V gene. This CDR3 region has 15 residues.

This clone turned up a few times. The V gene is TRBV5-5, the J gene TRBJ1-1; D is possibly TRBD1 (5 bases). V lost 6 bases and J 7 bases, leaving 25 bases between the germline ends. There are 16 residues in the CDR3. The germline CDR1 and CDR2 sequences are SGHKS and YYEKEE (reference sequence). CDR3 nucleotide sequence: TGTGCCAGCATCAAACGACCCGACAGCTCAGTTAGTGAAGCTTTCTTT. It encodes CASIKRPDSSVSEAFF.

V gene TRBV7-2 combines with J gene TRBJ1-3; no clear D. Between the trimmed V and J ends, which lost 6 bases and 8 bases, there was a span of 14 bases. The CDR3 spans 13 residues. Germline V gene sequence: CDR1 SGHTA, CDR2 FQGNSA. The CDR3 loop reads CASSSGPRDTIYF. As DNA, the CDR3 is TGTGCCAGCAGTTCCGGGCCGAGAGACACCATATATTTT. The whole variable domain, filled in from reference TRBV7-2 and TRBJ1-3, reads GAGVSQSPSNKVTEKGKDVELRCDPISGHTALYWYRQSLGQGLEFLIYFQGNSAPDKSGLPSDRFSAERTGGSVSTLTIQRTQQEDSAVYLCASSSGPRDTIYFGEGSWLTVV.

The chain employs TRBV27 and TRBJ2-7; D may correspond to TRBD1 or TRBD2 (5 bases each). The CDR3 contains 15 residues. Trimming took 3 bases from V and 0 from J, leaving 12 bases between them. CDR1 and CDR2 from the germline V gene are MNHEY and SMNVEV (reference sequence). This CDR3 is CASSFSGTVSYEQYF. For the CDR3, the DNA is TGTGCCAGCAGTTTCAGTGGGACCGTCTCCTACGAGCAGTACTTC.

The CDR3 protein is CASSLSWTSGSGNEQFF. CDR3 bases: TGTGCCAGCAGCTTATCTTGGACTAGCGGGAGTGGTAATGAGCAGTTCTTC. The gene calls are TRBV11-3 and TRBJ2-1; 13 nucleotides match TRBD2. Per germline, CDR1 SGHNT and CDR2 YENEEA. J was trimmed by 7 bases and V by 2 bases; bases with no gene match: 8. The CDR3 has 17 residues.

Written as DNA, the CDR3 is TGTGCCAGCAGCCACGAAACTGGCATCGGGGAGCTGTTTTTT. Translated: CASSHETGIGELFF. This chain joins TRBV5-6 and TRBJ2-2; no definite D call. The length of the CDR3 is 14 residues. Trimming shortened V by 4 bases and J by 7 bases, and 14 bases separated the two germline ends. Germline V gene sequence: CDR1 SGHDT, CDR2 YYEEEE.

The J gene is TRBJ2-1, the V gene TRBV7-8; the match to TRBD2 covers 14 bases. The length of the CDR3 is 15 residues. V lost 4 bases and J lost 8; bases outside the gene matches: 4. Germline CDR1 reads SGHVS; CDR2 reads FQNEAQ. CDR3 DNA sequence: TGTGCCAGCAGCTGGGGGACTAGCGGGGGTCATGAGCAGTTCTTC. Encoded protein: CASSWGTSGGHEQFF.

V and J are TRBV4-1 and TRBJ2-2; weak D call: TRBD2 (5 bases). The germline CDR1 and CDR2 sequences are MGHRA and YSYEKL. The CDR3 extends over 11 amino acids. In nucleotides, the CDR3 is TGCGTCGGGGCGAACACCGGGGAGCTGTTTTTT. Its translation: CVGANTGELFF.

The chain combines TRBV7-9 with TRBJ1-2; 11 bases are shared with TRBD1. CDR3 length: 14 residues. J was trimmed by 3 bases and V by 5 bases; bases with no gene match: 2. Germline CDR1 SEHNR, CDR2 FQNEAQ (reference sequence). For the CDR3, the DNA is TGTGCCAGCAGCGGACAGGGGGCTGACTATGGCTACACCTTC. Protein: CASSGQGADYGYTF. Full variable domain (rest looked up from reference TRBV7-9 and TRBJ1-2): DTGVSQNPRHKITKRGQNVTFRCDPISEHNRLYWYRQTLGQGPEFLTYFQNEAQLEKSRLLSDRFSAERPKGSFSTLEIQRTEQGDSAMYLCASSGQGADYGYTFGSGTRLTVV.